This T cell receptor beta chain is from a study of spatial heterogeneity in lung cancer (dated by TCRdb to the late 2010s). Describing the broader study: Beta-chain transcripts were consistently detected in greater numbers than alpha-chain transcripts, which likely reflected higher beta-chain transcript abundance. The study linked features of the TCR repertoire to counts of nonsynonymous mutations, which were determined by whole-exome sequencing of tumor tissue. In the raw uncorrected reads, each unique combination of TCR and UMI appeared on average more than ten times. Both alpha and beta chains were TCR-sequenced in approximately 200 tumor regions, about 69 matched nontumor lung samples and roughly 50 PBMC samples obtained at surgery. TCR alpha and beta repertoires were quantitatively compared across multiple tumor regions, matched nontumor lung and blood in non-small cell lung cancer. What the research found in general, with its limitations: Ubiquitous expanded tumor TCRs were found in blood more often at tumor resection than at routine follow-up. Confirming at a functional level the hypothesis that regional TCRs recognize regional mutations was considered to require additional single-cell paired TCR alpha and beta sequencing.

What the time point label conveys for this sample: sample taken at primary tumor resection. Without any cell sorting, TCR sequencing was performed on whole RNA extracted either from tumor and nontumor lung tissue or from cryopreserved PBMC samples. Samples were obtained from 70 to 85 patients with early-stage, untreated non-small cell lung cancer from the lung TRACERx cohort. Patients were selected for TCR sequencing only if sufficient RNA was available from at least two tumor regions. This clonotype came up many times. Its target antigen remains unknown. Base qualities are not at hand, and no much larger clone is one base apart. The CDR3 contains 15 residues, cysteine and phenylalanine counted. Of the read, only the CDR3 DNA is kept; its 45 bases are in frame from base 1. The germline V gene (reference sequence) yields LGHDT for CDR1 and YNNKEL for CDR2. The germline V and J ends show losses of 5 bases and 0 bases respectively, and no gene match explains 7 bases of the junction.

The library was generated by 5' RACE. The data were produced on a NextSeq 500. In the TCR library protocol, a unique molecular identifier was attached to each TCR cDNA molecule so that PCR and sequencing errors could be corrected. For the original study's pipeline: TCR identification, UMI-based error correction and CDR3 extraction were all carried out with Decombinator tools. TCRs above a frequency of 2 per 1,000, corresponding to the top 1% of the tumor frequency distribution, were defined as expanded. Rényi diversity was computed with the R vegan package after subsampling each repertoire 100 times to 5,000 TCRs. CDR3 similarity networks were built from amino acid triplet string-kernel similarity, connecting CDR3s with pairwise similarity above 0.82. TCRdb took the public reads, trimmed them with fastp at Q25, ran MiXCR for clone calling and kept in-frame beta chains. Rows with one shared CDR3 protein collapse into an entry with the most common genes and DNA. The V and J calls come from TCRdb's annotation, not from the publication. Present in this sample are 80,000 to 95,000 distinct CDR3 sequences, over 8.5% of which were seen just once. The ten most abundant clones make up around 7% of the sample.

Sequencing used PBMCs, obtained at surgery. Here the chain combines TRBV3-1 and TRBJ2-7; TRBD1 matches 7 bases in the middle. This receptor was taken from a male donor with early-stage non-small cell lung cancer. The bases read TGTGCCAGCAGCTTCGGCAGGGGGTACTCCTACGAGCAGTACTTC. It encodes CASSFGRGYSYEQYF.